This TCR beta chain was sequenced for a study of CD8+CD57+ T cells in acquired aplastic anemia. The template used for profiling TCR beta VDJ and CDR3 was genomic DNA. A single record per CDR3 protein comes from TCRdb applying MiXCR to the reads. In the table there are roughly 180,000 distinct CDR3 sequences, around 66% of which are singletons. The CDR3 is 13 residues long. The germline V gene encodes CDR1 SQVTM and CDR2 ANQGSEA. Trimming stripped 5 bases from V and 6 bases from J, with 16 bases between. The source is a human donor with severe aplastic anemia or a healthy control (not recorded which). This sequence joins TRBV29-1 and TRBJ1-1; the D is unclear. Specimen: sorted CD4+, CD8+, or CD8+CD57+ T cells (not recorded which) from PBMCs. The CDR3 sequence is CSVPVGKVAEAFF. In DNA, the CDR3 is TGCAGCGTTCCCGTCGGGAAGGTCGCTGAAGCTTTCTTT.